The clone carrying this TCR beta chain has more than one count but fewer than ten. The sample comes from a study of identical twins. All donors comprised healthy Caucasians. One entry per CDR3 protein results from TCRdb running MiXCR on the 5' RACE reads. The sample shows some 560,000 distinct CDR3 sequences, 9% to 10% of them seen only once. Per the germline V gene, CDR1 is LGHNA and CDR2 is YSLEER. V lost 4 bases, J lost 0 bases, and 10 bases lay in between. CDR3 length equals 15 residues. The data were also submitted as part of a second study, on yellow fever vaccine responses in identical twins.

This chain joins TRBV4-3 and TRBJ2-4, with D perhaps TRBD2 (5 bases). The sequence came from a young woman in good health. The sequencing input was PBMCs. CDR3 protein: CASSRRGTAKNIQYF. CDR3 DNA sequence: TGCGCCAGCAGCCGACGGGGAACAGCCAAAAACATTCAGTACTTC.